Listed here is a single TCR beta chain. Its antigen is not known. The sample originates from a study of T cell clonotyping in hematopoietic cell transplantation. The V gene lost 1 base and the J gene lost 0 bases, with 12 bases spanning the gap. Germline CDR1 reads SEHNR; CDR2 reads FQNEAQ (reference sequence). This CDR3 spans 17 amino acids. Using immunoSEQ multiplex PCR, the repertoire was profiled, and TCRdb retains in-frame clones only, with some absent. The sample has 5,500 to 7,500 clones; about 96% are singletons. Findings of the study overall: Broader posttransplant TCR repertoire diversity was predicted by graft donor and pretransplant recipient Inverse Simpson Index values. After transplant, recipient diversity fell while pathologically expanded clonotypes grew through day 180. Cells were unsorted, so CD4 and CD8 contributions were not separated. At the given depth, recipient repertoires were over 95% de novo clonotypes.

This chain uses TRBV7-9 with TRBJ2-2, with a possible D match to TRBD1 (5 bases). Sequencing used PBMCs, obtained 30 days after allogeneic stem cell transplant. The clonotype comes from a male patient aged 35-50 years who had an allogeneic stem cell transplant from a related donor, so the T cells may come from the graft donor. Some clones in this sample may be carry-over from other donors' samples. In DNA form, the CDR3 reads TGTGCCAGCAGCTTAGGTTGGGGCAAAGCGAACACCGGGGAGCTGTTTTTT. Translation: CASSLGWGKANTGELFF.